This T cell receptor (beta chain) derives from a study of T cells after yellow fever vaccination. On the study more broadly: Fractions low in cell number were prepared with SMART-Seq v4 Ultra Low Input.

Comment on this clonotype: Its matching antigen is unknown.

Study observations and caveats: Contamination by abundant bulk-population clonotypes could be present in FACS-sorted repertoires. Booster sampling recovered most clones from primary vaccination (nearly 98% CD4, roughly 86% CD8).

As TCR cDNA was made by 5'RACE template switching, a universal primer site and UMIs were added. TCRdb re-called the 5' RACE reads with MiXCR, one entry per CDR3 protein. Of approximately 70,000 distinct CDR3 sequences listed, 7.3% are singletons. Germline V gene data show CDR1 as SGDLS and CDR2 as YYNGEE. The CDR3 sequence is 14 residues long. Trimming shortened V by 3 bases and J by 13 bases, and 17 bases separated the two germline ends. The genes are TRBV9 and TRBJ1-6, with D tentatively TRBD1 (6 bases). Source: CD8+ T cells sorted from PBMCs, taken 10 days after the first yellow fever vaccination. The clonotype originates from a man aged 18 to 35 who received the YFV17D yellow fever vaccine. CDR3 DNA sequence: TGTGCCAGCAGCGGGGGGGGGGCCCGATGGCCCCTCCACTTT. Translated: CASSGGGARWPLHF.